This section outlines one T cell receptor (beta chain) sequence together with its context. Its antigen is currently not known. No base qualities exist here, and no much larger clone lies one base off it. The CDR3 regions of human TCRbeta chains were analyzed by immunosequencing. In the source study's methods: TCRs in the repertoires were matched against a reference library of SARS-CoV-2-specific TCRs that had been generated with the MIRA antigen-specificity platform. Breadth meant the fraction of unique TCRs that were SARS-CoV-2-associated, whereas depth meant the fraction of total T cells that were SARS-CoV-2-associated. Using the MIRA data, every spike-specific TCR was mapped to the spike region that the TCR reacted to and assigned to either a CD4 or a CD8 class. Log10-transformed breadth and depth values were compared by one-way ANOVA with Sidak's multiple comparisons tests. The immuneACCESS repertoire file appears here via TCRdb, limited to in-frame rearrangements. These files lack a portion of the clones; in checked studies, under half of the deficit traces to unresolved V genes, and the cause of the others is not known. That table is the source of V, J and clone size, and D and trimming were worked out from the DNA. Across this sample there are approximately 110,000 clones, with around 94% seen only once. Roughly 2% of the sample lies in the top ten.

This record comes from a study of T cell responses to AZD1222 COVID-19 vaccine (dated by TCRdb to the early 2020s). As for the study more broadly: AZD1222 recipients with second doses at about 4 weeks or about 12 weeks were pooled, because spike-specific TCR depth and breadth did not differ between schedules. Trial participants were enrolled into age subgroups of 18-55, 56-69 and 70-plus years, which contained 148, 28 and 57 TCR-sequenced participants, respectively. TCR sequencing was performed for about 250 trial participants, of whom around 200 were given two doses of AZD1222 and some 25 were given two doses of MenACWY control vaccine. Study-level results and caveats: After two AZD1222 doses, spike-specific TCR breadth and depth were significantly higher than at day 0 and than in MenACWY recipients. Epitopes outside the regions mutated in the B.1.351 and B.1.1.7 variants were reportedly recognized by nearly half of the unique spike-specific TCRs. Only a handful of AZD1222 recipients were SARS-CoV-2 seropositive at baseline, limiting conclusions about previously exposed vaccinees. No day 14 peak-response samples were available, so repertoires were characterized only after the peak T cell response. Most participants were white British and females outnumbered males, and the authors suggested that clonal diversity may have been underestimated. The whole spike protein was spanned by vaccine-associated CD4 TCRs, and dominant responses were seen in regions 160-218 and 743-854. In the small 56-69-year group, the increase in depth fell short of significance, most likely because of low power.

From the cysteine through the phenylalanine, the CDR3 covers 17 amino acids. Just the 51-base CDR3 DNA is kept, in frame starting at base 1. Germline trimming amounts to 6 bases on V and 2 bases on J, with 6 as the count of junction bases outside the gene matches. From a lookup of the germline V gene (reference sequence), CDR1 and CDR2 are LGHDT and YNNKEL. The sample's time point, from its label and the paper: baseline before first vaccination. Samples from vaccinated people were obtained from the UK trials COV001 and COV002, which included a single-blind randomized controlled phase 2/3 trial of AZD1222 (ChAdOx1 nCoV-19) in healthy adults. For TCRbeta chain sequencing, PBMC samples from trial participants were taken at day 0 and at day 28 after the second dose.

The specimen comprised peripheral blood, sampled on day 0 of AZD1222 vaccination. The rearranged chain carries TRBV3-1 (or the pseudogene TRBV3-2) and TRBJ2-1; the junction holds 14 bases that match TRBD2. The clonotype originates from an adult in good health. The CDR3 region reads CASRGTSGSSPYNEQFF. The nucleotides are TGTGCCAGCAGGGGGACTAGCGGGAGCTCTCCCTACAATGAGCAGTTCTTC.